These 14 T cell receptor beta chains were sequenced from one sample in a study of shared clonotypes between healthy human individuals. Naive-designated CD8 cells lacked CD45RO, were positively enriched for CCR7, and omitted terminally differentiated effector memory CD45RA+ cells. Profiled with immunoSEQ multiplex PCR; TCRdb holds only in-frame clones, not every one. This table has about 750,000 clones, around 93% appearing once. Sequences were obtained from naive CD8+ T cells sorted from blood. Source of these receptors: a man aged 25-40 years in good health.

A single count supports this clone. The chain carries TRBV14 and TRBJ1-1, with D possibly TRBD1 on 5 matching bases. Trimming pared 5 bases from V and 3 bases from J, leaving 13 bases between. Germline assignment: CDR1 SGHDN and CDR2 FVKESK. CDR3 size: 14 residues. CDR3 sequence reads: CASSMWGLYTEAFF. In DNA form, the CDR3 reads TGTGCCAGCAGCATGTGGGGCCTCTACACTGAAGCTTTCTTT.

The V and J genes are TRBV7-2 and TRBJ2-3; D is possibly TRBD1 or TRBD2 (7 bases each). Germline-derived CDR1 and CDR2 are SGHTA and FQGNSA. The CDR3 is 16 amino acids. Trimming shortened V by 1 base and J by 6 bases, and 17 bases separated the two germline ends. Written as DNA, the CDR3 is TGTGCCAGCAGCTTAGAAGGGGGCGGGAGCCAGGATACGCAGTATTTT. This gives the protein CASSLEGGGSQDTQYF.

This sequence joins TRBV28 and TRBJ2-3; D is unclear. Trimming shortened V by 6 bases and J by 2 bases, and 6 bases separated the two germline ends. Per germline, CDR1 MDHEN and CDR2 SYDVKM. The CDR3 runs 12 residues. In nucleotides, the CDR3 is TGTGCCAGCAGCTCGCTCACAGATACGCAGTATTTT. This codes for CASSSLTDTQYF.

V gene TRBV28 combines with J gene TRBJ2-1; 8 nucleotides match TRBD2. The germline gives CDR1 MDHEN, CDR2 SYDVKM. The CDR3 covers 19 residues. The J segment lost 0 bases and the V segment lost 6 bases, leaving 16 bases of the junction unmatched. The CDR3 coding sequence is TGTGCCAGCAGCCCGACTCTCCAACTAGCGGTGAGCTCCTACAATGAGCAGTTCTTC. Protein sequence: CASSPTLQLAVSSYNEQFF.

The chain links TRBV27 to TRBJ2-3; D is unresolved. V was clipped by 8 bases and J by 0 bases, with 12 bases between them. CDR1 and CDR2 from the germline V gene are MNHEY and SMNVEV (reference sequence). This CDR3 has 14 amino acids. Here the CDR3 DNA reads TGTGCCAGCGCTGCTTCGATTAGCACAGATACGCAGTATTTT. Its translation: CASAASISTDTQYF.

This clone turned up a few times. The chain couples TRBV27 to TRBJ2-1; 8 nucleotides agree with TRBD1. V lost 7 bases, J lost 4 bases, and 6 bases stayed unmatched. Germline CDR1 reads MNHEY; CDR2 reads SMNVEV (reference sequence). The CDR3 is made up of 14 amino acids. Written as DNA, the CDR3 is TGTGCCAGCACAGGGGGCGCCGGGTACAATGAGCAGTTCTTC. Residues: CASTGGAGYNEQFF.

The chain couples TRBV27 to TRBJ2-7; the match to TRBD2 covers 7 bases. V was pared by 7 bases and J by 6 bases, with 9 bases of the junction left unmatched. The CDR3 runs to 13 residues. Germline values: CDR1 MNHEY, CDR2 SMNVEV (reference sequence). The CDR3, as DNA: TGTGCCAGCAATTCCGGGACTACCGGCGAGCAGTACTTC. This encodes CASNSGTTGEQYF.

This chain uses TRBV2 with TRBJ2-7, with 7 nucleotides matching TRBD1. The CDR3 totals 14 residues. Germline V CDR1 and CDR2: SNHLY, FYNNEI. J was trimmed by 6 bases and V by 5 bases; bases with no gene match: 10. The CDR3 coding sequence is TGTGCCAGCAGTCCGACAGGGCTCGAGGGCGAGCAGTACTTC. It yields the protein CASSPTGLEGEQYF.

This chain joins TRBV11-2 and TRBJ1-5, with D possibly being TRBD1 (6 bases). V was shortened by 1 base and J by 6 bases, with 13 bases between the two germline ends. The CDR3 is 15 residues long. From germline, CDR1 is SGHAT and CDR2 FQNNGV. CDR3 region: CASSLGLQGGQPQHF. For the CDR3, the DNA is TGTGCCAGCAGCTTAGGGTTACAGGGTGGTCAGCCCCAGCATTTT.

The chain has TRBV6-1 and TRBJ2-5; TRBD2 aligns across 8 bases. CDR3 length: 17 residues. V was clipped by 0 bases and J by 3 bases; unmatched bases: 9. Germline assignment: CDR1 MNHNS and CDR2 SASEGT. CDR3 sequence: CASSEAWGLGREETQYF. In nucleotides, the CDR3 is TGTGCCAGCAGTGAAGCTTGGGGACTAGGTAGAGAAGAGACCCAGTACTTC.

The chain joins TRBV29-1 to TRBJ2-1; D possibly corresponds to TRBD2 (7 bases). The CDR3 runs to 16 residues. The V gene lost 4 bases and the J gene lost 0 bases, with 16 bases spanning the gap. Germline CDR1 is SQVTM and CDR2 is ANQGSEA. CDR3 sequence: CSVVGGRDSSYNEQFF. The CDR3 coding sequence is TGCAGCGTTGTAGGGGGGAGGGATAGCTCCTACAATGAGCAGTTCTTC.

The chain has TRBV11-2 and TRBJ2-7, with 9 bases matching TRBD1. Germline V gene data show CDR1 as SGHAT and CDR2 as FQNNGV. This CDR3 has 15 residues. Losses at the gene ends were 5 bases for V and 2 bases for J; bases not matched to a gene: 7. The CDR3 reads CASSTLTGGAYEQYF. The CDR3 region has the DNA TGTGCCAGCAGCACCCTCACAGGGGGCGCCTACGAGCAGTACTTC.

The chain is built from TRBV5-1 and TRBJ1-1; 8 bases line up with TRBD1. Germline V gene sequence: CDR1 SGHRS, CDR2 YFSETQ. The V gene end was trimmed by 0 bases and the J gene end by 1 base; junction bases not matched to a gene: 5. This CDR3 has 16 amino acids. As DNA, the CDR3 is TGCGCCAGCAGCTTGGGCCAGGGGGCTACGAACACTGAAGCTTTCTTT. Translation gives CASSLGQGATNTEAFF.

As to this clone: Other DNA sequences in this specimen translate into the identical CDR3. This chain joins TRBV7-9 and TRBJ2-5; TRBD1 agrees at 7 bases. The germline CDR1 and CDR2 sequences are SEHNR and FQNEAQ (reference sequence). After removal of 5 bases from V and 2 bases from J, the junction contained 5 bases not matched to a gene. This CDR3 has 14 amino acids. CDR3 loop: CASSPPGGQETQYF. The CDR3, as DNA: TGTGCCAGCAGCCCCCCAGGGGGACAAGAGACCCAGTACTTC.